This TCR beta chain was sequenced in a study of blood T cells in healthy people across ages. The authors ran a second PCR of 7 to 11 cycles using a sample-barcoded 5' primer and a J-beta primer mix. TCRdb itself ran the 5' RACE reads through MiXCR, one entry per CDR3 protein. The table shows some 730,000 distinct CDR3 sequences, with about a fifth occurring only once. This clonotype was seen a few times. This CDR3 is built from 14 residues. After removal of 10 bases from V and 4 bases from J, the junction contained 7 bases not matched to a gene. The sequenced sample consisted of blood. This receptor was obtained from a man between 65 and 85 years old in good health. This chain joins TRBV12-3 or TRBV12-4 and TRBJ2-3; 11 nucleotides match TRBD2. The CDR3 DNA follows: TGTGCCAACCCAACTAGCGGGAGTGCAGATACGCAGTATTTT. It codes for CANPTSGSADTQYF.